Listed below are T cell receptor beta chains from one sample, sequenced in a study of beta chain features in type 1 diabetes. Only in-frame clones appear in the TCRdb table, and some are missing; sequencing was by immunoSEQ multiplex PCR. The table has over 120,000 clones, 10% seen once. Input material: naive CD4+ T cells from blood. The receptors originated from a man younger than 35 in good health. The CDR3 runs from the conserved cysteine through the conserved F or W. A D gene is named only where the DNA matches it firmly. The size of a clone is reported for some rows only, either as once, few or many, or as a class for expanded clones.

abundance,j_gene,d_gene,v_gene,CDR3aa,CDR3nt
-,TRBJ1-4,TRBD1,TRBV9,CASTPGGAGEKLFF,TGTGCCAGCACCCCAGGGGGAGCTGGAGAAAAACTGTTTTTT
few,TRBJ1-2,TRBD1,TRBV6-6,CASSSELGTGGGYTF,TGTGCCAGCAGTTCAGAACTCGGGACAGGGGGCGGCTACACCTTC
few,TRBJ2-7,-,TRBV5-1,CASSSGVSSEQYF,TGCGCCAGCAGCTCGGGAGTATCGAGCGAGCAGTACTTC
-,TRBJ1-4,-,TRBV11-2,CASSLSGWEKLFF,TGTGCCAGCAGCTTGTCGGGTTGGGAAAAACTGTTTTTT
many,TRBJ2-3,-,TRBV25-1,CASSTLSTVPDTQYF,TGTGCCAGCAGTACCCTTAGCACGGTGCCAGATACGCAGTATTTT
few,TRBJ2-3,-,TRBV18,CASTRRTDLSTDTQYF,TGTGCCAGCACACGGCGGACAGACCTCAGCACAGATACGCAGTATTTT
few,TRBJ2-7,TRBD1,TRBV2,CASKASGGHEQYF,TGTGCCAGCAAGGCGTCAGGGGGTCACGAGCAGTACTTC
many,TRBJ2-1,TRBD1,TRBV28,CASNPTGGYNEQFF,TGTGCCAGCAACCCGACAGGGGGCTACAATGAGCAGTTCTTC
few,TRBJ2-3,TRBD1,TRBV5-6,CASSGGAGTGITDTQYF,TGTGCCAGCAGCGGAGGGGCCGGGACAGGGATCACAGATACGCAGTATTTT
few,TRBJ2-2,-,TRBV5-1,CASSWPQGYTGELFF,TGCGCCAGCAGCTGGCCACAGGGTTACACCGGGGAGCTGTTTTTT
few,TRBJ1-5,-,TRBV7-2,CASSLGARQPQHF,TGTGCCAGCAGCCTAGGGGCGCGTCAGCCCCAGCATTTT
-,TRBJ1-3,-,TRBV5-4,CASSPARNSGNTIYF,TGTGCCAGCAGCCCAGCTAGGAACTCTGGAAACACCATATATTTT
-,TRBJ2-5,TRBD1,TRBV6-5,CASSYRDRNQETQYF,TGTGCCAGCAGTTACCGGGACAGAAACCAAGAGACCCAGTACTTC
few,TRBJ1-4,-,TRBV5-1,CASSSPGSEKLFF,TGCGCCAGCAGCTCCCCGGGGAGTGAAAAACTGTTTTTT
-,TRBJ2-1,-,TRBV4-3,CASSQSDWLNEQFF,TGCGCCAGCAGCCAATCTGACTGGCTAAATGAGCAGTTCTTC
-,TRBJ2-5,TRBD2,TRBV5-1,CASSLTAGGPETQYF,TGCGCCAGCAGCCTAACAGCGGGGGGACCAGAGACCCAGTACTTC
many,TRBJ1-6,-,TRBV14,CASSQDRTGSWDSPLHF,TGTGCCAGCAGCCAAGATCGTACAGGGAGCTGGGATTCACCCCTCCACTTT
few,TRBJ2-5,-,TRBV7-2,CASSTRTEETQYF,TGTGCCAGCAGCACCCGGACAGAAGAGACCCAGTACTTC
-,TRBJ2-2,TRBD1,TRBV7-6,CASSLRQGAEAGELFF,TGTGCCAGCAGCCTCCGACAGGGGGCCGAGGCCGGGGAGCTGTTTTTT
few,TRBJ2-5,-,TRBV19,CASSPRGGEETQYF,TGTGCCAGTAGCCCGAGGGGCGGGGAAGAGACCCAGTACTTC
-,TRBJ2-1,TRBD1,TRBV27,CASTTRDRVYNEQFF,TGTGCCAGCACCACCCGGGACAGGGTATACAATGAGCAGTTCTTC
-,TRBJ2-7,TRBD1,TRBV28,CASSSQGGEQYF,TGTGCCAGCAGTTCACAGGGGGGCGAGCAGTACTTC
few,TRBJ2-1,TRBD2,TRBV7-6,CASSSRTSGHNEQFF,TGTGCCAGCAGCTCTAGGACTAGCGGGCACAATGAGCAGTTCTTC
-,TRBJ1-2,-,TRBV19,CASSILGHTDYGYTF,TGTGCCAGTAGTATACTGGGACACACGGACTATGGCTACACCTTC
once,TRBJ1-1,-,TRBV15,CATSRDRGGNTEAFF,TGTGCCACCAGCAGAGACCGGGGGGGTAACACTGAAGCTTTCTTT
few,TRBJ2-2,-,TRBV7-7,CASSRVYPDTGELFF,TGTGCCAGCAGCCGGGTCTACCCGGACACCGGGGAGCTGTTTTTT
-,TRBJ2-5,TRBD2,TRBV12-5,CASGLGLAGDQETQYF,TGTGCTAGTGGTTTGGGACTAGCGGGGGACCAAGAGACCCAGTACTTC
few,TRBJ2-7,TRBD1,TRBV5-1,CASSWTGEPYEQYF,TGCGCCAGCAGCTGGACAGGGGAACCCTACGAGCAGTACTTC
-,TRBJ1-2,-,TRBV5-1,CASSLDRVRGGYTF,TGCGCCAGCAGCTTGGACAGGGTCAGAGGGGGCTACACCTTC
few,TRBJ2-2,-,TRBV10-2,CASSRGDIANTGELFF,TGCGCCAGCAGTCGGGGGGACATCGCGAACACCGGGGAGCTGTTTTTT
few,TRBJ1-4,-,TRBV6-5,CASSEAREEKLFF,TGTGCCAGCAGTGAAGCCCGAGAAGAGAAACTGTTTTTT
few,TRBJ2-3,TRBD2,TRBV5-1,CASSPLAGGTDTQYF,TGCGCCAGCAGCCCTTTAGCGGGGGGGACAGATACGCAGTATTTT
few,TRBJ2-7,TRBD2,TRBV29-1,CSVDVSGGLYEQYF,TGCAGCGTTGATGTCAGCGGGGGGTTGTACGAGCAGTACTTC
-,TRBJ2-5,TRBD2,TRBV5-1,CASSPTAGLIQETQYF,TGCGCCAGCAGTCCGACGGCGGGACTAATCCAAGAGACCCAGTACTTC
-,TRBJ2-7,TRBD2,TRBV9,CASSPGLAGAYEQYF,TGTGCCAGCAGCCCTGGACTAGCGGGGGCCTACGAGCAGTACTTC
many,TRBJ1-5,-,TRBV4-2,CASSYDRFNQPQHF,TGTGCCAGCAGCTATGACAGGTTCAATCAGCCCCAGCATTTT
few,TRBJ2-1,TRBD2,TRBV25-1,CASSESGGPYNEQFF,TGTGCCAGCAGTGAAAGCGGGGGGCCTTACAATGAGCAGTTCTTC
-,TRBJ1-2,-,TRBV29-1,CSATVQGGYTF,TGCAGCGCCACGGTCCAGGGAGGCTACACCTTC
-,TRBJ1-3,-,TRBV7-9,CASSLAGGSGNTIYF,TGTGCCAGCAGCTTAGCCGGGGGCTCTGGAAACACCATATATTTT
-,TRBJ1-2,-,TRBV18,CASSPSGAFDYGYTF,TGTGCCAGCTCACCATCAGGGGCGTTTGACTATGGCTACACCTTC
-,TRBJ2-7,-,TRBV5-5,CASSLVRSSYEQYF,TGTGCCAGCAGCTTGGTGCGGTCCTCCTACGAGCAGTACTTC